A selection of T cell receptor beta chains follows, all from one sample in a study of blood T cell repertoires in COVID-19. Sequencing used immunoSEQ multiplex PCR; TCRdb keeps in-frame clones, though not all of them. The sample includes around 140,000 clones, roughly 86% of them seen just once. Sequencing input: peripheral blood. Receptor source: a woman aged 55-69 years with acute or convalescent COVID-19. Each CDR3 is given without its conserved first and last residue.

v_call	cdr3_aa
TRBV30	AWSVSARWETQY
TRBV7-3	ASSDRRGQAGANVLT
TRBV5-1	ASSLSGGQYNEQF
TRBV23-1	ATQGQVGTGQPQH
TRBV19	ASSTGTNSPLH
TRBV28	ASSLSGELSGYT
TRBV30	AWTLRGGGANEQY
TRBV7-2	ASSSRDRVLDYGYT
TRBV10-1	ASSEGRRLAAQETQY
TRBV28	ASTSRRGNWYT
TRBV14	ASSHIGQLNTEAF
TRBV25-1	ASSDPRTGAFGGYT
TRBV29-1	SVPGPQAGGELF
TRBV9	ASSVEGGQGPYGYT
TRBV9	ASSVAGGGYNEQF
TRBV15	ATSRDNSGNTIY
TRBV9	ASSVVHGELF
TRBV3-1/TRBV3-2	ASSQALSHEQY
TRBV5-1	ASSRLGQGDRDTGELF
TRBV4-2	ASSQGPQDQPQH
TRBV6-1	ASSEVGTGVVGYT
TRBV6-5	ASRQGAANEKLF
TRBV27	ASLPAGYSPYEQY
TRBV28	ASRTPGQGEY
TRBV6-2/TRBV6-3	ASSFSVETQY
TRBV2	ASSGGQGGNQPQH
TRBV28	ASSKGGAHYGYT
TRBV28	ASIMGQTYSNQPQH
TRBV5-4	ASSFRSSYNEQF
TRBV6-6	ASSYSSNSPLH
TRBV15	ATSRGFLGDSPRGESGNTIY
TRBV6-2/TRBV6-3	ASSPPRDFYEQY
TRBV9	ASSESGQIAIDTEAF
TRBV6-4	ASSWRRAGATLAKNIQY
TRBV9	ASSARLGGEDTQY
TRBV10-2	ATRLAGPSSYEQY
TRBV28	ATGTGKGRAGELF
TRBV5-4	ASSPKEDRLSPLH
TRBV10-3	AIRSDRAKSTDTQY
TRBV3-1/TRBV3-2	ASSRGQGNEKLF
TRBV19	ASSRVAGADGNTIY
TRBV7-8	ASSYRAADTQY
TRBV11-2	ASTPRSGWNYGYT
TRBV7-2	ASSPGSRGVQETQY
TRBV28	ASSFPYQGSGNTIY
TRBV19	ASSIELAGVRDEQF
TRBV5-1	ASSQRLDNSPLH
TRBV14	ASSQVYGGTEAF
TRBV7-9	ASSLGASDLRREKLF
TRBV10-2	ASIPRLQGAYEQY
TRBV6-2/TRBV6-3	ASSYRLVNAEQF
TRBV15	ATSRVVAAGAEKF
TRBV29-1	SVDKRAGAFEGYT
TRBV6-5	ASSPRTGMSYEQY
TRBV6-5	ASIYSGGYEQF